Listed here are 13 T cell receptor beta chains from one sample, sequenced in a study of cytomegalovirus exposure and HLA in healthy donors. 60 Vbeta and 13 Jbeta primers were used in PCR. Method: immunoSEQ multiplex PCR; TCRdb's copy keeps in-frame clones and lacks some. The sample holds about 160,000 clones, 70% to 85% seen once. Sample: PBMCs. These receptors all come from a man aged 45-65 years in good health and CMV-seropositive.

This clone appeared a few times. J is TRBJ1-1 and V is TRBV5-8; D not resolved. CDR1 SGHTS and CDR2 YDEGEE come from the germline V gene. V lost 4 bases to trimming and J lost 11 bases, with 18 bases between them. CDR3 length equals 13 residues. CDR3 sequence: CASSQQTESGAFF. CDR3 sequence (DNA): TGTGCCAGCAGCCAGCAGACGGAGAGTGGGGCTTTCTTT.

The CDR3 reads CASSIVRTGRIGYTF. The CDR3 DNA reads as TGTGCCAGCAGTATAGTTCGGACAGGGAGAATTGGCTACACCTTC. The rearrangement joins TRBV2 to TRBJ1-2; 8 positions agree with TRBD1. This CDR3 spans 15 amino acids. Per germline, CDR1 SNHLY and CDR2 FYNNEI. Losses at the gene ends were 5 bases for V and 7 bases for J; bases not matched to a gene: 12.

This clone has just a few counts. The rearrangement links TRBV9 to TRBJ2-1, with TRBD2 matching over 9 bases. The CDR3 contains 16 residues. Trimming cost V 0 bases and J 10 bases; bases outside gene matches: 11. The V gene's germline CDR1 is SGDLS and CDR2 YYNGEE. This CDR3 is CASSVEELAGIREQFF. As DNA, the CDR3 is TGTGCCAGCAGCGTAGAGGAGCTAGCGGGGATTAGAGAGCAGTTCTTC.

This rearrangement joins TRBV28 to TRBJ2-5, with 7 nucleotides matching TRBD1. The CDR3 spans 16 residues. V shed 4 bases, J shed 0 bases, and the junction held 8 bases outside the gene matches. Germline V gene data show CDR1 as MDHEN and CDR2 as SYDVKM. This CDR3 reads CASSSPRQGYQETQYF. The CDR3 DNA sequence: TGTGCCAGCAGTTCCCCACGACAGGGTTACCAAGAGACCCAGTACTTC.

J is TRBJ2-7 and V is TRBV5-4; D may be TRBD1 (6 bases). Germline V CDR1 and CDR2: SGHNT, YYREEE (reference sequence). The CDR3 covers 15 residues. Trimming left V 0 bases short and J 0 bases short, with 10 bases between. The CDR3 nucleotides read TGTGCCAGCAGCTTGGGGGACATCCTCTCCTACGAGCAGTACTTC. This sequence encodes CASSLGDILSYEQYF. The full variable domain, in which reference TRBV5-4 and TRBJ2-7 provide the parts outside the CDR3, is ETGVTQSPTHLIKTRGQQVTLRCSSQSGHNTVSWYQQALGQGPQFIFQYYREEENGRGNFPPRFSGLQFPNYSSELNVNALELDDSALYLCASSLGDILSYEQYFGPGTRLTVT.

The chain couples TRBV27 to TRBJ2-7; D is perhaps TRBD1 (5 bases). Germline CDR1 and CDR2: MNHEY and SMNVEV (reference sequence). This CDR3 spans 16 amino acids. V was cut by 5 bases and J by 7 bases, with 24 bases left in between. The CDR3 DNA is TGTGCCAGCAGTGGGGAAGGGGTGGGAAGGGTCGGTGAGCAGTACTTC. It is translated as CASSGEGVGRVGEQYF.

The chain has TRBV27 and TRBJ1-6; 9 bases map to TRBD1. The V segment lost 4 bases and the J segment 8 bases; nucleotides outside the gene matches: 9. Germline-derived CDR1 and CDR2 are MNHEY and SMNVEV (reference sequence). The CDR3 is 16 amino acids. Here the CDR3 DNA reads TGTGCCAGCAGTTCGCGGCAAGGACAGGGGCATTCACCCCTCCACTTT. It translates to CASSSRQGQGHSPLHF.

The J gene is TRBJ2-3, the V gene TRBV20-1; 12 bases map to TRBD2. Germline loops: CDR1 DFQATT, CDR2 SNEGSKA (reference sequence). The CDR3 has 11 residues. The J segment lost 14 bases and the V segment lost 5 bases, leaving 5 bases of the junction unmatched. DNA of the CDR3: TGCAGTGCTTCTAGCGGGGGGGCCGGGTATTTT. As protein: CSASSGGAGYF.

In its sample, this clone was seen once. The rearrangement uses TRBV10-2 and TRBJ1-6, with no clear D. V lost 2 bases to trimming and J lost 0 bases, with 5 bases between them. The CDR3 extends over 15 amino acids. CDR1 and CDR2 (germline): WSHSY, SAAADI. The CDR3 DNA sequence: TGCGCCAGCAGTGAGGATAGCTCCTATAATTCACCCCTCCACTTT. Protein sequence: CASSEDSSYNSPLHF.

The rearrangement links TRBV9 to TRBJ2-1; 11 bases are a match to TRBD2. J was trimmed by 8 bases and V by 4 bases; bases with no gene match: 11. The CDR3 runs to 16 residues. The germline gives CDR1 SGDLS, CDR2 YYNGEE. The CDR3 DNA sequence: TGTGCCAGCAGCCGCGATAGCGGGGGGGCCGGGGATGAGCAGTTCTTC. Protein sequence: CASSRDSGGAGDEQFF.

This rearrangement joins TRBV6-1 to TRBJ2-7; D is perhaps TRBD1 (5 bases). Trimming cost V 5 bases and J 3 bases, with 11 bases left between them. CDR1 and CDR2 (germline): MNHNS, SASEGT. The CDR3 is 13 amino acids. CDR3: CASSSTEVYEQYF. Here the CDR3 DNA reads TGTGCCAGCAGTTCGACAGAGGTCTACGAGCAGTACTTC.

This chain uses TRBV7-2 with TRBJ1-5, with D possibly being TRBD1 (5 bases). Germline CDR1 SGHTA, CDR2 FQGNSA. The V end was cut by 1 base, the J end by 1 base, with 8 bases between. This CDR3 has 15 amino acids. The CDR3 nucleotides are TGTGCCAGCAGCTTAGAATACAGGAGCAATCAGCCCCAGCATTTT. As protein: CASSLEYRSNQPQHF.

The V gene is TRBV7-6, the J gene TRBJ1-1, with TRBD1 as a possible D gene (6 bases). The CDR3 sequence is 18 residues long. V was trimmed by 7 bases and J by 0 bases, leaving 24 bases between them. The germline V gene has CDR1 SGHVS and CDR2 FNYEAQ. The CDR3 nucleotides are TGTGCCAGCAAGGCCCGGGCGGGGGGCGGTCTCTTGAACACTGAAGCTTTCTTT. As protein: CASKARAGGGLLNTEAFF.